This TCR beta chain stems from a study of human T cells and chemical hapten exposure. The overall study: TCR yields per sample varied, mainly owing to small pooled library volume differences.

About this clonotype: Its antigen is as yet unknown.

Study-wide points: Among TCRs, those above 1 in 1000 frequency were unaffected by DPC sensitization.

Individual cDNA molecules (in the library) carried attached unique molecular identifiers. Per the authors' pipeline: From 23,224 to 690,600 TCRs were found per sample, with a median of approximately 100,000. TCRdb reanalysed the 5' RACE reads using MiXCR and keeps one entry per CDR3 protein. In this record, the V and J calls reflect TCRdb's handling and not the investigators' own analysis. The data show roughly 82,000 distinct CDR3 sequences, approximately 16% seen once. Trimming stripped 3 bases from V and 1 base from J, with 15 bases between. Germline-derived CDR1 and CDR2 are GTSNPN and SVGIG (reference sequence). The CDR3 is 15 amino acids. Total RNA was isolated from unfractionated whole blood.

This receptor was identified in a female donor in good health. The chain uses TRBV30 and TRBJ1-1; D is uncertain. This CDR3 reads CAWSRERASNTEAFF. The CDR3 bases are TGTGCCTGGAGCCGTGAGAGGGCGTCGAACACTGAAGCTTTCTTT.